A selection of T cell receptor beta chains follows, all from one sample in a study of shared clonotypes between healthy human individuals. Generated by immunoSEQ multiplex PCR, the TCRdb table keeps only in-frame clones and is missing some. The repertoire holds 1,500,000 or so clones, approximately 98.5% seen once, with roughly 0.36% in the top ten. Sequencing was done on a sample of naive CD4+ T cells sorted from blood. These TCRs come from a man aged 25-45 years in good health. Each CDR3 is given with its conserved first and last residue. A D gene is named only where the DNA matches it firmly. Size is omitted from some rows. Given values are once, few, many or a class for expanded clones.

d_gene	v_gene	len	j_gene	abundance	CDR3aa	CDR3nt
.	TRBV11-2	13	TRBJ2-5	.	CASSLKDNGRRYF	TGTGCCAGCAGCCTTAAGGATAACGGGCGACGGTACTTC
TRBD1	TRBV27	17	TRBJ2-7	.	CASSLLKTGNPHYEQYF	TGTGCCAGCAGTTTATTAAAGACAGGGAACCCTCACTACGAGCAGTACTTC
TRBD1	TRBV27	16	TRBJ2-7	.	CASSISGTGAYYEQYF	TGTGCCAGCAGTATCTCCGGGACAGGGGCATACTACGAGCAGTACTTC
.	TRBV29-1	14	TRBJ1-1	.	CSVEDQGSGTEAFF	TGCAGCGTTGAAGATCAAGGGAGTGGCACTGAAGCTTTCTTT
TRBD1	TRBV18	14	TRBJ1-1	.	CASSPLQGATEAFF	TGTGCCAGCTCACCGTTACAGGGGGCCACTGAAGCTTTCTTT
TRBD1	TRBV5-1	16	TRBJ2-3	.	CASSLAQGVSTDTQYF	TGCGCCAGCAGCTTGGCCCAGGGGGTCAGCACAGATACGCAGTATTTT
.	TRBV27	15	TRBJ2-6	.	CASSPREAGANVLTF	TGTGCCAGCAGTCCCCGCGAAGCTGGGGCCAACGTCCTGACTTTC
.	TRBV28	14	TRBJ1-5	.	CASSLIGINQPQHF	TGTGCCAGCAGTTTAATAGGCATCAATCAGCCCCAGCATTTT
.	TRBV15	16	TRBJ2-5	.	CATSRDAGQKRETQYF	TGTGCCACCAGCAGAGACGCGGGACAAAAAAGGGAGACCCAGTACTTC
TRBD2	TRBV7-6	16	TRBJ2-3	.	CASTPTSGSLVDTQYF	TGTGCCAGCACCCCAACTAGCGGGAGTCTGGTAGATACGCAGTATTTT
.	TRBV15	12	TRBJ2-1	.	CATSRGSGPQFF	TGTGCCACCAGCAGAGGGAGCGGCCCGCAGTTCTTC
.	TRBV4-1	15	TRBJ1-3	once	CASSQDVGSGNTIYF	TGCGCCAGCAGCCAAGACGTCGGCTCTGGAAACACCATATATTTT
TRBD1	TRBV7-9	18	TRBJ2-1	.	CASSLRRQGLRAYNEQFF	TGTGCCAGCAGCTTACGGAGACAGGGATTGCGGGCCTACAATGAGCAGTTCTTC
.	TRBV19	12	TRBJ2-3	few	CASSIETDTQYF	TGTGCCAGTAGTATCGAGACAGATACGCAGTATTTT
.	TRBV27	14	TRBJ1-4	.	CASSLTGLGEKLFF	TGTGCCAGCAGTTTAACAGGGCTGGGGGAAAAACTGTTTTTT
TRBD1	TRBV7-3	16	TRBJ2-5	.	CASSQPRDRGEETQYF	TGTGCCAGCAGCCAGCCTCGGGACAGGGGGGAAGAGACCCAGTACTTC
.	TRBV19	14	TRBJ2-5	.	CASRPGDSRETQYF	TGTGCCAGCAGACCAGGGGATTCAAGGGAGACCCAGTACTTC
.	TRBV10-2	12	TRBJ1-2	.	CASEGYGYGYTF	TGCGCCAGCGAGGGGTACGGCTATGGCTACACCTTC
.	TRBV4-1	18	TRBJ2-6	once	CASSQDGHRNSGANVLTF	TGCGCCAGCAGCCAAGATGGGCACAGAAACTCTGGGGCCAACGTCCTGACTTTC
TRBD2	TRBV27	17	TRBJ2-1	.	CASSLEGGRGLGNEQFF	TGTGCCAGCAGTTTAGAAGGCGGGAGGGGTTTAGGCAATGAGCAGTTCTTC
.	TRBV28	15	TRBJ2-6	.	CASSPTGAGANVLTF	TGTGCCAGCAGTCCTACGGGGGCTGGGGCCAACGTCCTGACTTTC
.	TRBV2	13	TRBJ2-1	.	CASRGQDYNEQFF	TGTGCCAGCAGGGGACAAGACTACAATGAGCAGTTCTTC
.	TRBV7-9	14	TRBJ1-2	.	CASSLNGGNYGYTF	TGTGCCAGCAGCTTAAATGGGGGAAACTATGGCTACACCTTC
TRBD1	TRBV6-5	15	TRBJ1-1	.	CASIRQGTVNTEAFF	TGTGCCAGCATTCGTCAAGGGACAGTGAACACTGAAGCTTTCTTT
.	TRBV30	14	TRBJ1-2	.	CAWRPTGSNYGYTF	TGTGCCTGGAGACCGACAGGATCCAACTATGGCTACACCTTC
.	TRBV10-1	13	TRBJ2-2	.	CASSDRLTGELFF	TGCGCCAGCAGCGACCGGCTAACCGGGGAGCTGTTTTTT
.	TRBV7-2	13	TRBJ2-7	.	CASSLGMGYEQYF	TGTGCCAGCAGCTTAGGAATGGGCTACGAGCAGTACTTC
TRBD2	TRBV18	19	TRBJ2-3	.	CASSPLSLAGLISTDTQYF	TGTGCCAGCTCACCACTGTCCCTAGCGGGACTAATTAGCACAGATACGCAGTATTTT
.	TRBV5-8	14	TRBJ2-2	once	CASSLLQGTGELFF	TGTGCCAGCAGCCTGCTACAGGGAACCGGGGAGCTGTTTTTT
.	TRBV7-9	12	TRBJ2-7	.	CASSLEVGEQYF	TGTGCCAGCAGCTTAGAGGTTGGGGAGCAGTACTTC
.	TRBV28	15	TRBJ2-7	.	CASSLFGGSSYEQYF	TGTGCCAGCAGTTTATTCGGCGGTAGCTCCTACGAGCAGTACTTC
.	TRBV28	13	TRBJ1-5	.	CASIGPIYQPQHF	TGTGCCAGCATAGGGCCCATTTATCAGCCCCAGCATTTT